These 25 T cell receptor beta chains were all obtained from the same sample, sequenced in a study of T cell responses to AZD1222 COVID-19 vaccine. Only in-frame clones appear in the TCRdb table, and some are missing; sequencing was by immunoSEQ multiplex PCR. The table has about 93,000 clones, 80% to 90% seen once. The specimen was peripheral blood, collected 28 days after the second AZD1222 dose. These receptors originate from an adult who received the AZD1222 COVID-19 vaccine.

The rearrangement uses TRBV7-3 and TRBJ2-2; D unclear. CDR1 and CDR2 from the germline V gene are SGHTA and FQGTGA. V lost 1 base, J lost 0 bases, and 15 bases lay in between. The CDR3 has 18 residues. The CDR3, as DNA: TGTGCCAGCAGCTTAAGTCGGGCAGGAATCGCGAACACCGGGGAGCTGTTTTTT. Residues: CASSLSRAGIANTGELFF.

The J gene is TRBJ1-3, the V gene TRBV2; D may be TRBD1 (6 bases). Between the trimmed V and J ends, which lost 7 bases and 9 bases, there was a span of 16 bases. CDR1 is SNHLY, CDR2 FYNNEI, per germline. The CDR3 covers 13 residues. CDR3 nucleotides: TGTGCCAGCAACTACGACTCAGGGGCCACCATATATTTT. This codes for CASNYDSGATIYF.

The rearrangement uses TRBV5-8 and TRBJ2-5; 13 positions agree with TRBD2. Germline values: CDR1 SGHTS, CDR2 YDEGEE. CDR3 length: 16 residues. After removal of 4 bases from V and 4 bases from J, the junction contained 7 bases not matched to a gene. The CDR3 region has the DNA TGTGCCAGCAGCCTCGGACTAGCGGGAGTAGGAGAGACCCAGTACTTC. This gives the protein CASSLGLAGVGETQYF.

The table lists this clone with a count of one. One end of the junction varies from germline; a read error may be responsible. The chain links TRBV27 to TRBJ1-5; perhaps TRBD1 as D (5 bases). The CDR3 contains 16 residues. The germline CDR1 and CDR2 sequences are MNHEY and SMNVEV (reference sequence). CDR3 protein: CASSGGGMGSSQPQHF. The CDR3, as DNA: TGTGCCAGCAGTGGCGGGGGAATGGGCAGCAGTCAGCCCCAGCATTTT.

This sequence joins TRBV19 and TRBJ2-3; 8 bases agree with TRBD2. Germline-derived CDR1 and CDR2 are LNHDA and SQIVND (reference sequence). J was trimmed by 4 bases and V by 4 bases; bases with no gene match: 10. The CDR3 totals 16 residues. As DNA, the CDR3 is TGTGCCAGTAGTAGGGAAATTAGCGGGAATGCAGATACGCAGTATTTT. It yields the protein CASSREISGNADTQYF.

This chain joins TRBV6-5 and TRBJ2-1; 7 bases line up with TRBD1. Germline-derived CDR1 and CDR2 are MNHEY and SVGAGI. The length of the CDR3 is 14 residues. V dropped 8 bases and J dropped 8; count of bases not matched to a gene: 12. The CDR3 nucleotides are TGTGCCAGCCGTCGAGGGACAGCTTCGTATGAGCAGTTCTTC. Protein sequence: CASRRGTASYEQFF.

This sequence joins TRBV5-1 and TRBJ1-5, with D uncertain. This CDR3 is 15 amino acids long. Trimming took 0 bases from V and 0 from J, leaving 7 bases between them. Germline lookup yields CDR1 SGHRS and CDR2 YFSETQ. The CDR3 DNA is TGCGCCAGCAGCTTGGGGCAGAATAGCAATCAGCCCCAGCATTTT. Amino acids: CASSLGQNSNQPQHF.

This chain connects TRBV7-2 to TRBJ2-1; D remains unclear. The V gene lost 1 base and the J gene lost 4 bases, with 8 bases spanning the gap. CDR1 is SGHTA, CDR2 FQGNSA, per germline. The CDR3 is 14 amino acids. The CDR3 protein is CASSLGLSYNEQFF. The CDR3 DNA is TGTGCCAGCAGCTTAGGGTTAAGTTACAATGAGCAGTTCTTC.

This clone came up once. This rearrangement joins TRBV11-2 to TRBJ1-2, with 9 bases identical to TRBD1. V shed 5 bases, J shed 7 bases, and the junction held 5 bases outside the gene matches. This CDR3 has 13 residues. Germline V gene lookup returns CDR1 SGHAT and CDR2 FQNNGV. As DNA, the CDR3 is TGTGCCAGCAGCCACGGACAGGGGACTGGCTACACCTTC. It is translated as CASSHGQGTGYTF.

The rearrangement uses TRBV24-1 and TRBJ1-1; D remains unclear. From germline, CDR1 is KGHDR and CDR2 SFDVKD. Trimming shortened V by 1 base and J by 0 bases, and 14 bases separated the two germline ends. This CDR3 comprises 17 residues. CDR3 nucleotides: TGTGCCACCAGTGATTTTGCGTCGACGATTATGAACACTGAAGCTTTCTTT. Translating gives CATSDFASTIMNTEAFF.

The chain uses TRBV6-2 or TRBV6-3 and TRBJ2-5; 13 nucleotides match TRBD2. Germline CDR1 reads MNHEY; CDR2 reads SVGEGT. The V and J ends lost 5 bases and 2 bases, in that order; junction bases with no gene match: 5. The CDR3 covers 16 residues. The CDR3 loop is CASSQGLAGHQETQYF. The CDR3 DNA follows: TGTGCCAGCAGTCAGGGACTAGCGGGACATCAAGAGACCCAGTACTTC.

Note on this clone: The junction departs from germline at one end; a sequencing error may be responsible. This chain uses TRBV13 with TRBJ2-1; 10 nucleotides line up with TRBD2. From germline, CDR1 is PRHDT and CDR2 FYEKMQ (reference sequence). The CDR3 is 19 amino acids. The chain's CDR3 is CPSSLERQAGGAFRNEQFF. The CDR3, as DNA: TGTCCCAGCAGCTTAGAGCGACAAGCGGGGGGGGCGTTCCGCAATGAGCAGTTCTTC.

V and J are TRBV18 and TRBJ2-1, with a tentative D call TRBD2 (5 bases). Germline values: CDR1 KGHSH, CDR2 LQKENI. Trimming removed 6 bases from V and 7 bases from J, with 16 bases in between. The CDR3 spans 14 residues. The CDR3: CASSSGPRRNEQFF. CDR3 DNA: TGTGCCAGCTCTTCAGGCCCTCGGAGGAATGAGCAGTTCTTC.

The chain carries TRBV6-8 and TRBJ2-7, with D possibly being TRBD2 (7 bases). Between the trimmed V and J ends, which lost 11 bases and 1 base, there was a span of 12 bases. Looked up from germline, CDR1 is MNHGY and CDR2 is SAAAGT. This CDR3 contains 12 residues. DNA for the CDR3: TGTGCCGGGGGGGGCAGGTCCTACGAGCAGTACTTC. Translation: CAGGGRSYEQYF.

The chain employs TRBV19 and TRBJ2-3; D is perhaps TRBD2 (7 bases). Between the trimmed V and J ends, which lost 3 bases and 3 bases, there was a span of 19 bases. The length of the CDR3 is 17 residues. Per the germline V gene, CDR1 is LNHDA and CDR2 is SQIVND (reference sequence). CDR3 amino acids: CASSIRRGGARTDTQYF. As DNA, the CDR3 is TGTGCCAGTAGTATTCGTAGGGGGGGAGCTCGAACAGATACGCAGTATTTT.

The V gene is TRBV7-6, the J gene TRBJ1-3; tentatively, D is TRBD1 (5 bases). V gave up 1 base and J gave up 4 bases, with 8 bases separating them. Germline CDR1 and CDR2: SGHVS and FNYEAQ. This CDR3 region has 14 residues. The CDR3 DNA reads TGTGCCAGCAGCTTAGGACAGCGAGGAAACACCATATATTTT. Translation gives CASSLGQRGNTIYF.

This chain's CDR3 is CASIQRVAGYTGELFF. DNA for the CDR3: TGTGCCAGCATCCAACGGGTAGCGGGGTACACCGGGGAGCTGTTTTTT. The chain is built from TRBV2 and TRBJ2-2; 8 bases fit TRBD2. V lost 7 bases and J lost 3; bases outside the gene matches: 10. Germline values: CDR1 SNHLY, CDR2 FYNNEI. The CDR3 is 16 residues long. Variable domain in full (rest from reference TRBV2 and TRBJ2-2): EPEVTQTPSHQVTQMGQEVILRCVPISNHLYFYWYRQILGQKVEFLVSFYNNEISEKSEIFDDQFSVERPDGSNFTLKIRSTKLEDSAMYFCASIQRVAGYTGELFFGEGSRLTVL.

The chain combines TRBV10-1 with TRBJ2-7, with TRBD2 matching over 7 bases. CDR3 length: 13 residues. V lost 0 bases, J lost 6 bases, and 2 bases stayed unmatched. The germline CDR1 and CDR2 sequences are WNHNN and SYGVQD (reference sequence). For the CDR3, the DNA is TGCGCCAGCAGTGAGTCCTGGGGGGGCGAGCAGTACTTC. Translated: CASSESWGGEQYF.

The V and J genes are TRBV6-1 and TRBJ1-5; 7 bases are a match to TRBD1. The length of the CDR3 is 15 residues. The V and J ends lost 3 bases and 6 bases, in that order; junction bases with no gene match: 8. Germline lookup yields CDR1 MNHNS and CDR2 SASEGT. CDR3 residues: CASSEAGGPGQPQHF. CDR3 bases: TGTGCCAGCAGTGAGGCAGGGGGGCCCGGTCAGCCCCAGCATTTT.

CDR3 bases: TGTGCCAGCAGGGAGGGGCCCTCCTACGAGCAGTACTTC. It yields the protein CASREGPSYEQYF. The chain joins TRBV27 to TRBJ2-7; TRBD2 might be the D (6 bases). V was shortened by 6 bases and J by 0 bases, with 9 bases between the two germline ends. CDR3 length: 13 residues. CDR1 and CDR2 from the germline V gene are MNHEY and SMNVEV (reference sequence).

The chain has TRBV25-1 and TRBJ1-6; TRBD1 matches at 10 bases. The CDR3 loop spans 16 amino acids. The germline V gene encodes CDR1 MGHDK and CDR2 SYGVNS. The trim removed 3 bases at V and 5 bases at J, leaving 4 bases unmatched. CDR3 DNA sequence: TGTGCCAGCAGTGACCCCGGGACAGGGGATAATTCACCCCTCCACTTT. Protein product: CASSDPGTGDNSPLHF.

This clone appeared once. V and J are TRBV5-6 and TRBJ2-7; 8 nucleotides line up with TRBD1. The V gene's germline CDR1 is SGHDT and CDR2 YYEEEE. V shed 0 bases and J 0 bases; nucleotides not matched to a gene: 2. The CDR3 runs 15 residues. CDR3 nucleotide sequence: TGTGCCAGCAGCTTGGGGACAGGGAGCTCCTACGAGCAGTACTTC. This codes for CASSLGTGSSYEQYF. Combining the CDR3 with reference TRBV5-6 and TRBJ2-7 gives the whole variable domain DAGVTQSPTHLIKTRGQQVTLRCSPKSGHDTVSWYQQALGQGPQFIFQYYEEEERQRGNFPDRFSGHQFPNYSSELNVNALLLGDSALYLCASSLGTGSSYEQYFGPGTRLTVT.

The gene calls are TRBV7-6 and TRBJ1-3; 8 nucleotides line up with TRBD1. The CDR3 is made up of 16 amino acids. V dropped 5 bases and J dropped 3; count of bases not matched to a gene: 9. Germline V gene data show CDR1 as SGHVS and CDR2 as FNYEAQ. The CDR3 DNA reads as TGTGCCAGCAGCCCTGGACAGGGTCTCGGTGGAAACACCATATATTTT. Its translation is CASSPGQGLGGNTIYF.

The rearrangement uses TRBV12-3 or TRBV12-4 and TRBJ2-1; D not resolved. The CDR3 spans 12 residues. V lost 1 base and J 6 bases, leaving 4 bases between the germline ends. CDR3 loop: CASSLGPNEQFF. As DNA, the CDR3 is TGTGCCAGCAGTTTAGGTCCCAATGAGCAGTTCTTC.

This chain joins TRBV27 and TRBJ1-2; 7 bases are a match to TRBD1. The V gene end was trimmed by 6 bases and the J gene end by 6 bases; junction bases not matched to a gene: 10. The V gene's germline CDR1 is MNHEY and CDR2 SMNVEV (reference sequence). The length of the CDR3 is 14 residues. CDR3 bases: TGTGCCAGCAGCCCCTTCCTGACAGGGCATGGCTACACCTTC. Translation: CASSPFLTGHGYTF.